The 29 T cell receptor beta chains below come from one sample, sequenced in a study of graft-versus-host responses after intestinal transplantation. Method: immunoSEQ multiplex PCR; TCRdb's copy keeps in-frame clones and lacks some. The sample comprises 15,000 or so clones, almost 30% of which are singletons, and 3.5% to 4% rests with the top ten. The material was alloreactive CD4+ T cells from a mixed lymphocyte reaction culture, obtained before intestinal transplant. Subset here: CFSE-low proliferating T cells sorted from approximately six-day pre-transplant mixed lymphocyte reaction (GvH or HvG direction). These receptor sequences come from a human patient who received an intestinal transplant.

The V and J genes are TRBV6-6 and TRBJ2-2; TRBD1 matches at 10 bases. Germline CDR1 MNHNY, CDR2 SVGAGI (reference sequence). The ends lost 8 bases at V and 3 bases at J; junction bases unmatched: 6. The CDR3 loop spans 15 amino acids. The CDR3 nucleotides are TGTGCCAGCCAAGGGACAGGGGCTTACACCGGGGAGCTGTTTTTT. This gives the protein CASQGTGAYTGELFF.

V is TRBV11-3 and J is TRBJ2-1, with 10 bases that match TRBD1. The CDR3 is 16 residues long. Germline V CDR1 and CDR2: SGHNT, YENEEA. V was clipped by 3 bases and J by 3 bases; unmatched bases: 5. The CDR3 loop is CASSFRGTGDYNEQFF. DNA of the CDR3: TGTGCCAGCAGCTTTCGAGGGACAGGGGACTACAATGAGCAGTTCTTC.

The chain combines TRBV5-1 with TRBJ2-5, with 9 bases that match TRBD1. Trimming at V came to 1 base and at J to 5 bases, leaving 9 bases not matched to a gene. CDR3 size: 16 residues. CDR1 and CDR2 (germline): SGHRS, YFSETQ. The CDR3 reads CASSLNNRGRGETQYF. CDR3 coding DNA: TGCGCCAGCAGCTTGAATAACAGGGGGCGCGGGGAGACCCAGTACTTC.

The gene calls are TRBV28 and TRBJ1-1, with D perhaps matching TRBD1 (6 bases). The germline V gene has CDR1 MDHEN and CDR2 SYDVKM. The CDR3 has 13 residues. Trimming shortened V by 7 bases and J by 1 base, and 10 bases separated the two germline ends. The CDR3 DNA sequence: TGTGCCAGCACCATACAGGGGAACACTGAAGCTTTCTTT. As protein: CASTIQGNTEAFF.

This clone was counted between two and nine times. V usage is TRBV9 and J usage is TRBJ1-2; 7 nucleotides line up with TRBD1. V lost 4 bases and J lost 5; bases outside the gene matches: 8. The CDR3 totals 14 residues. Germline V gives CDR1 SGDLS, CDR2 YYNGEE. The CDR3 reads CASSIQGGRYGYTF. CDR3 coding DNA: TGTGCCAGCAGCATCCAGGGGGGGAGGTATGGCTACACCTTC.

This clone was found a few times. The rearrangement links TRBV11-2 to TRBJ2-5; 7 nucleotides match TRBD1. Trimming at V came to 1 base and at J to 3 bases, leaving 11 bases not matched to a gene. CDR1 SGHAT and CDR2 FQNNGV come from the germline V gene. This CDR3 comprises 17 residues. CDR3 protein: CASSLGPGTGTEETQYF. The CDR3 coding sequence is TGTGCCAGCAGCTTAGGTCCCGGTACCGGGACAGAAGAGACCCAGTACTTC.

The chain joins TRBV10-2 to TRBJ2-1; 11 bases map to TRBD2. The J segment lost 10 bases and the V segment lost 5 bases, leaving 7 bases of the junction unmatched. The CDR3 consists of 14 residues. Looked up from germline, CDR1 is WSHSY and CDR2 is SAAADI. The CDR3 region has the DNA TGCGCCAGCAGTCGTAGCGGGAGGGCCGAGGAGCAGTTCTTC. Translation: CASSRSGRAEEQFF.

This clone occurred a few times. J is TRBJ1-3 and V is TRBV6-5, with TRBD1 as a possible D gene (5 bases). Between the trimmed V and J ends, which lost 5 bases and 3 bases, there was a span of 11 bases. The germline V gene encodes CDR1 MNHEY and CDR2 SVGAGI. The CDR3 loop spans 14 amino acids. The CDR3 protein is CASSRGISGNTIYF. The CDR3 DNA reads TGTGCCAGCAGTCGGGGGATCAGTGGAAACACCATATATTTT.

The V and J genes are TRBV5-4 and TRBJ2-2; no clear D gene. The V end was cut by 4 bases, the J end by 4 bases, with 5 bases between. This CDR3 has 12 residues. Germline V gene sequence: CDR1 SGHNT, CDR2 YYREEE (reference sequence). Written as DNA, the CDR3 is TGTGCCAGCAGCCCGATCACCGGGGAGCTGTTTTTT. Translated, it gives CASSPITGELFF.

Sample share makes this clone medium-sized. The genes are TRBV7-6 and TRBJ1-1; unclear D gene. V was clipped by 1 base and J by 1 base, with 4 bases between them. Germline V gene lookup returns CDR1 SGHVS and CDR2 FNYEAQ. The CDR3 has 13 amino acids. The chain's CDR3 is CASSLVANTEAFF. The CDR3 DNA sequence: TGTGCCAGCAGCTTAGTGGCGAACACTGAAGCTTTCTTT. Full variable domain (missing parts from reference TRBV7-6 and TRBJ1-1): GAGVSQSPRYKVTKRGQDVALRCDPISGHVSLYWYRQALGQGPEFLTYFNYEAQQDKSGLPNDRFSAERPEGSISTLTIQRTEQRDSAMYRCASSLVANTEAFFGQGTRLTVV.

The chain links TRBV6-6 to TRBJ2-7, with a tentative D call TRBD2 (5 bases). Germline values: CDR1 MNHNY, CDR2 SVGAGI (reference sequence). V gave up 7 bases and J gave up 5 bases, with 18 bases separating them. CDR3 length: 14 amino acids. Here the CDR3 reads CASTRDLRRNEQYF. CDR3 coding DNA: TGTGCCAGCACCCGGGATCTCCGAAGGAACGAGCAGTACTTC.

The rearrangement joins TRBV10-3 to TRBJ2-7; possibly TRBD1 or TRBD2 for D (5 bases each). V shed 4 bases and J shed 3 bases, with 13 bases lying between them. Per the germline V gene, CDR1 is ENHRY and CDR2 is SYGVKD. The CDR3 spans 14 residues. CDR3 DNA: TGTGCCATCAGTGTTCCGGGACGAAACTACGAGCAGTACTTC. Protein: CAISVPGRNYEQYF.

This chain connects TRBV5-1 to TRBJ1-4; TRBD1 might be the D (5 bases). This CDR3 contains 15 residues. Germline V CDR1 and CDR2: SGHRS, YFSETQ. The germline V and J ends were trimmed by 3 bases and 0 bases, with 9 bases remaining between them. The CDR3 loop is CASSSGGATNEKLFF. CDR3 sequence (DNA): TGCGCCAGCAGCTCCGGAGGGGCAACTAATGAAAAACTGTTTTTT. Filled out from reference TRBV5-1 and TRBJ1-4, the complete variable domain reads KAGVTQTPRYLIKTRGQQVTLSCSPISGHRSVSWYQQTPGQGLQFLFEYFSETQRNKGNFPGRFSGRQFSNSRSEMNVSTLELGDSALYLCASSSGGATNEKLFFGSGTQLSVL.

The CDR3 sequence: CASSLGGGTEAFF. Here the CDR3 DNA reads TGTGCCAGCAGCCTAGGTGGTGGCACTGAAGCTTTCTTT. This chain connects TRBV5-8 to TRBJ1-1; D is uncertain. Germline V gene data show CDR1 as SGHTS and CDR2 as YDEGEE. V was pared by 4 bases and J by 4 bases, with 11 bases between. The CDR3 runs to 13 residues.

The rearrangement uses TRBV28 and TRBJ2-7; maybe TRBD2 (7 bases). Germline CDR1 is MDHEN and CDR2 is SYDVKM. The CDR3 is 17 residues long. V lost 3 bases and J lost 3, with 21 bases in between. CDR3 protein: CASSLGGWASGNYEQYF. DNA for the CDR3: TGTGCCAGCAGTTTGGGGGGCTGGGCTAGCGGAAACTACGAGCAGTACTTC.

The chain joins TRBV7-9 to TRBJ1-3; 7 nucleotides align to TRBD1. With 5 bases clipped from V and 0 bases from J, the junction kept 13 bases outside the gene matches. Looked up from germline, CDR1 is SEHNR and CDR2 is FQNEAQ (reference sequence). This CDR3 comprises 18 residues. The CDR3 DNA reads as TGTGCCAGCAGCCGCGGGACAGAGTTTCTATACTCTGGAAACACCATATATTTT. Amino acids: CASSRGTEFLYSGNTIYF.

The chain is built from TRBV27 and TRBJ2-3; D is perhaps TRBD2 (5 bases). Trimming stripped 3 bases from V and 9 bases from J, with 13 bases between. CDR1 MNHEY and CDR2 SMNVEV come from the germline V gene (reference sequence). CDR3 size: 13 residues. The CDR3 sequence: CASSFFASRTQYF. The CDR3 DNA is TGTGCCAGCAGTTTTTTCGCTAGCCGAACGCAGTATTTT.

A few counts support this clone. J is TRBJ2-7 and V is TRBV28, with TRBD2 as a possible D gene (7 bases). The CDR3 length is 12 residues. The germline gives CDR1 MDHEN, CDR2 SYDVKM. The V end was cut by 8 bases, the J end by 4 bases, with 12 bases between. CDR3: CASGGGWYEQYF. The CDR3 nucleotides read TGTGCCAGCGGGGGGGGCTGGTACGAGCAGTACTTC.

The genes are TRBV11-1 and TRBJ1-5; D possibly corresponds to TRBD1 (6 bases). The CDR3 runs 18 residues. From germline, CDR1 is SGHAT and CDR2 FQDESV (reference sequence). The V end lost 4 bases, the J end lost 0 bases, and 19 bases lay between the germline ends. The CDR3 here is CASSSDERTENSNQPQHF. The CDR3 nucleotides are TGTGCCAGCAGCTCCGATGAAAGGACAGAAAATAGCAATCAGCCCCAGCATTTT. Looking up the rest from reference TRBV11-1 and TRBJ1-5 gives the full variable domain: EAEVAQSPRYKITEKSQAVAFWCDPISGHATLYWYRQILGQGPELLVQFQDESVVDDSQLPKDRFSAERLKGVDSTLKIQPAELGDSAMYLCASSSDERTENSNQPQHFGDGTRLSIL.

The chain employs TRBV2 and TRBJ2-7; D gene ambiguous. Germline values: CDR1 SNHLY, CDR2 FYNNEI. The CDR3 sequence is 14 residues long. Trimming took off 2 bases at V and 5 bases at J, with 13 bases between the two ends. The chain's CDR3 is CASSELERVDEQYF. In nucleotides, the CDR3 is TGTGCCAGCAGTGAACTCGAACGGGTGGACGAGCAGTACTTC.

This clone was detected only a few times. This chain connects TRBV19 to TRBJ1-6, with D unclear. The V gene lost 6 bases and the J gene lost 4 bases, with 7 bases spanning the gap. There are 13 residues in the CDR3. CDR1 LNHDA and CDR2 SQIVND come from the germline V gene (reference sequence). CDR3 in amino acids: CASSRGYNSPLHF. Written as DNA, the CDR3 is TGTGCCAGTAGCCGGGGATATAATTCACCCCTCCACTTT.

This clone has only a few counts. The V gene is TRBV5-1, the J gene TRBJ1-3; TRBD1 is a possible D gene (6 bases). The CDR3 consists of 21 residues. Trimming shortened V by 4 bases and J by 0 bases, and 29 bases separated the two germline ends. Germline V gives CDR1 SGHRS, CDR2 YFSETQ. CDR3 amino acids: CASSPSRGGRTLVTSGNTIYF. As DNA, the CDR3 is TGCGCCAGCAGCCCCAGTCGTGGGGGGCGAACGTTGGTGACCTCTGGAAACACCATATATTTT.

This clone was seen only a few times. This chain uses TRBV10-3 with TRBJ2-1, with TRBD2 as a possible D gene (6 bases). The CDR3 runs to 11 residues. Germline V CDR1 and CDR2: ENHRY, SYGVKD. V was shortened by 8 bases and J by 9 bases, with 11 bases between the two germline ends. The CDR3 DNA sequence: TGTGCCATCGGGGGGTTGATTGAGCAGTTCTTC. Its protein product is CAIGGLIEQFF.

About this clone: A much more abundant neighbour one base away suggests this may be a read error. The rearrangement links TRBV7-3 to TRBJ1-5; D is uncertain. The CDR3 has 11 residues. From germline, CDR1 is SGHTA and CDR2 FQGTGA. In DNA form, the CDR3 reads TGTGTCAGCAGCCCCAATCAGCCCCAGCATTTT. Its translation: CVSSPNQPQHF.

The J gene is TRBJ1-2, the V gene TRBV19, with D possibly being TRBD1 (5 bases). The V gene's germline CDR1 is LNHDA and CDR2 SQIVND (reference sequence). Trimming took 7 bases from V and 3 from J, leaving 18 bases between them. This CDR3 region has 15 residues. CDR3 sequence reads: CASNVWVGAYYGYTF. DNA for the CDR3: TGTGCCAGTAACGTTTGGGTAGGGGCCTACTATGGCTACACCTTC.

The gene calls are TRBV6-5 and TRBJ1-2; TRBD1 might be the D (5 bases). The CDR3 runs to 13 residues. V was clipped by 5 bases and J by 2 bases, with 9 bases between them. Germline V gives CDR1 MNHEY, CDR2 SVGAGI. CDR3: CASSGRDNYGYTF. The DNA of the CDR3 is TGTGCCAGCAGTGGCCGGGACAACTATGGCTACACCTTC.

This clone turned up a few times. The V gene is TRBV11-1, the J gene TRBJ2-1; weak D call: TRBD1 (6 bases). The length of the CDR3 is 12 residues. V dropped 8 bases and J dropped 2 bases, with 7 bases sitting between them. The germline gives CDR1 SGHAT, CDR2 FQDESV (reference sequence). The DNA for the CDR3 is TGTGCCAGCCGGGACACCTACAATGAGCAGTTCTTC. It specifies CASRDTYNEQFF.

The chain combines TRBV28 with TRBJ1-2, with D perhaps matching TRBD1 (5 bases). The length of the CDR3 is 12 residues. With 7 bases removed from V and 8 bases from J, the gap between germline ends came to 14 bases. Germline CDR1 is MDHEN and CDR2 is SYDVKM. CDR3 sequence (DNA): TGTGCCAGCATTATTCAGGGTGAAGGCTACACCTTC. It codes for CASIIQGEGYTF.

V gene TRBV11-3 combines with J gene TRBJ1-2, with unresolved D. Trimming left V 3 bases short and J 1 base short, with 9 bases between. CDR1 is SGHNT and CDR2 is YENEEA in the germline V gene. The CDR3 spans 14 residues. The DNA of the CDR3 is TGTGCCAGCAGCTTCAGAGAGAATAACTATGGCTACACCTTC. This translates into CASSFRENNYGYTF. Together with reference TRBV11-3 and TRBJ1-2, the CDR3 gives the full variable domain: EAGVVQSPRYKIIEKKQPVAFWCNPISGHNTLYWYLQNLGQGPELLIRYENEEAVDDSQLPKDRFSAERLKGVDSTLKIQPAELGDSAVYLCASSFRENNYGYTFGSGTRLTVV.